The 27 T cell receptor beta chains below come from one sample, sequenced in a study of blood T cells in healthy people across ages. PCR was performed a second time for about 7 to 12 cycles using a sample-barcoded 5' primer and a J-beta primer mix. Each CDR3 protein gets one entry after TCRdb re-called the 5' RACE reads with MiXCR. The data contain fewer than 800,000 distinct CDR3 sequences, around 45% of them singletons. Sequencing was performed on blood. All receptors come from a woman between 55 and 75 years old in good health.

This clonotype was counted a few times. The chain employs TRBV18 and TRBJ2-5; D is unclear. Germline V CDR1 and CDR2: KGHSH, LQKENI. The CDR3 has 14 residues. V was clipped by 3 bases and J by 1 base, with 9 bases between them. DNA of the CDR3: TGTGCCAGCTCACCCAATTGGGGCCAAGAGACCCAGTACTTC. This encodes CASSPNWGQETQYF.

The CDR3 loop is CATSAAEAWEKLFF. As DNA, the CDR3 is TGTGCCACCAGCGCCGCAGAGGCGTGGGAAAAACTGTTTTTT. The V gene is TRBV15, the J gene TRBJ1-4; D unresolved. This CDR3 contains 14 residues. CDR1 LNHNV and CDR2 YYDKDF come from the germline V gene (reference sequence). Between the trimmed V and J ends, which lost 5 bases and 8 bases, there was a span of 15 bases.

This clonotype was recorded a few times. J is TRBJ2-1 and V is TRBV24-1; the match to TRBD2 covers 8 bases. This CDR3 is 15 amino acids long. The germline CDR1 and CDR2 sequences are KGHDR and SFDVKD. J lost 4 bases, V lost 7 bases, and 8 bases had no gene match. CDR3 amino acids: CATSTGTREYNEQFF. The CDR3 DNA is TGTGCCACCAGCACCGGGACTAGGGAATACAATGAGCAGTTCTTC.

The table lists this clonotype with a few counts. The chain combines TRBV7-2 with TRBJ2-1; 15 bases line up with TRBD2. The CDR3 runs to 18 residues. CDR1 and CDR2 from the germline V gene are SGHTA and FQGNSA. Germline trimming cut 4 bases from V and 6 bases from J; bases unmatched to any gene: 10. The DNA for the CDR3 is TGTGCCAGCAGCTCAGGACTAGCGGGAGGGCGGAGGGGCAATGAGCAGTTCTTC. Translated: CASSSGLAGGRRGNEQFF. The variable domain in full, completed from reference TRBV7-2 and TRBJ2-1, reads GAGVSQSPSNKVTEKGKDVELRCDPISGHTALYWYRQSLGQGLEFLIYFQGNSAPDKSGLPSDRFSAERTGGSVSTLTIQRTQQEDSAVYLCASSSGLAGGRRGNEQFFGPGTRLTVL.

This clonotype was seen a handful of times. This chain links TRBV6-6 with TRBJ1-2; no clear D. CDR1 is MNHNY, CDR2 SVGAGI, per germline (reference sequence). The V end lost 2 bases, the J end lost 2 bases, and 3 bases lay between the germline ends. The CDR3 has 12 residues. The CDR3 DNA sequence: TGTGCCAGCAGTTACCCGAACTATGGCTACACCTTC. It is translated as CASSYPNYGYTF.

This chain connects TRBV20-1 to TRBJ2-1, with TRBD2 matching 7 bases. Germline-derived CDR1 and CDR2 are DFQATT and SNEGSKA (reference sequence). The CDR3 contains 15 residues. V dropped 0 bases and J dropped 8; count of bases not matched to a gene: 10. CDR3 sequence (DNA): TGCAGTGCTAGAGATTCGGGCGGGAGTGGCGATGAGCAGTTCTTC. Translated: CSARDSGGSGDEQFF.

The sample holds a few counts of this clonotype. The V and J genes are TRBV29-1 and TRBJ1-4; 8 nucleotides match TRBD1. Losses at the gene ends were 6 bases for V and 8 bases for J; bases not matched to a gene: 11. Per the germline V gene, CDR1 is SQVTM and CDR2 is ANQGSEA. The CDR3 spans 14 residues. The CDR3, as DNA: TGCAGCGTAGCCCGGACAGGGTTCGGCGAAAAACTGTTTTTT. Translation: CSVARTGFGEKLFF.

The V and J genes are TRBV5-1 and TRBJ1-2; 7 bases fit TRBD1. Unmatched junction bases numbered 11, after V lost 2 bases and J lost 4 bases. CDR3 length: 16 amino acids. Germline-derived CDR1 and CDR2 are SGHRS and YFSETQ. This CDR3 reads CASSFGTAYAGYGYTF. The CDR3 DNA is TGCGCCAGCAGCTTTGGGACAGCTTACGCGGGCTATGGCTACACCTTC.

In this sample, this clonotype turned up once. DNA for the CDR3: TGTGCCAGTACTTACGGATCGGGAGGAACAGGGAGGCCCTACAATGAGCAGTACTTC. Translated: CASTYGSGGTGRPYNEQYF. The V call is TRBV6-2 or TRBV6-3, the J call TRBJ2-5; D perhaps matches TRBD2 (7 bases). The CDR3 length is 19 residues. The V end lost 9 bases, the J end lost 11 bases, and 40 bases lay between the germline ends. Germline V lookup: CDR1 MNHEY, CDR2 SVGEGT.

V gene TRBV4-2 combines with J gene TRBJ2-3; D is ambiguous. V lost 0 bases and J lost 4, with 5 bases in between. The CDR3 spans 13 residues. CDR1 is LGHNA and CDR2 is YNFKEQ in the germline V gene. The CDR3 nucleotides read TGTGCCAGCAGCCAAGATTGGGCAGATACGCAGTATTTT. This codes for CASSQDWADTQYF.

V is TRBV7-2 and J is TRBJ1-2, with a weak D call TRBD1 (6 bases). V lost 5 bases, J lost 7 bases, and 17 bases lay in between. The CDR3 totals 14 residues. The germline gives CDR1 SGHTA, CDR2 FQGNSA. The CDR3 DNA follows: TGTGCCAGCAGCCCCTCGGACAGAAAGGTTGGCTACACCTTC. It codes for CASSPSDRKVGYTF.

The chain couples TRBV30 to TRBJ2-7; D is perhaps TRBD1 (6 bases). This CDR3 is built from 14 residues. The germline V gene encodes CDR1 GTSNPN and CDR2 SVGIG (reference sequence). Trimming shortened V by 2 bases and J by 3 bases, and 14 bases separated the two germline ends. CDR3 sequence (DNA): TGTGCCTGGAGTACAGGGCCGGTTGGCTACGAGCAGTACTTC. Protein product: CAWSTGPVGYEQYF.

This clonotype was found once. Here the CDR3 DNA reads TGCAGCGTCTCCTGGGGGGGGCAGCAGAACACTGAAGCTTTCTTT. Protein sequence: CSVSWGGQQNTEAFF. This chain uses TRBV29-1 with TRBJ1-1; D perhaps matches TRBD1 (6 bases). This CDR3 spans 15 amino acids. Trimming cost V 6 bases and J 1 base, with 18 bases left between them. CDR1 and CDR2 from the germline V gene are SQVTM and ANQGSEA.

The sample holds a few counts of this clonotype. CDR3 bases: TGCGCCAGCACCAACTTACCGGGACAGGTAGACGAGCAGTACTTC. It codes for CASTNLPGQVDEQYF. The chain links TRBV5-1 to TRBJ2-7, with 8 nucleotides matching TRBD1. Germline CDR1 is SGHRS and CDR2 is YFSETQ. J lost 5 bases, V lost 6 bases, and 13 bases had no gene match. The CDR3 is made up of 15 amino acids.

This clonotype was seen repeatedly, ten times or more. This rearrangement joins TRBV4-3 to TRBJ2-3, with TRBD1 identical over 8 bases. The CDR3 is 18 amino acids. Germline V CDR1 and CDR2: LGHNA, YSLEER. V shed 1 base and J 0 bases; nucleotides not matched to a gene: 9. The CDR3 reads CASSQASNTGGSTDTQYF. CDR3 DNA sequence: TGCGCCAGCAGCCAAGCCTCCAATACAGGGGGTAGCACAGATACGCAGTATTTT.

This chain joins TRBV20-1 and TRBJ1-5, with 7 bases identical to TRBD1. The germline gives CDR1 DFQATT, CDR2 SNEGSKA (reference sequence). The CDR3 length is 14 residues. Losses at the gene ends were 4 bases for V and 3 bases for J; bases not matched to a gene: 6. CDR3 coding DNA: TGCAGTGCTACAAAGGACAGGTTCAATCAGCCCCAGCATTTT. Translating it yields CSATKDRFNQPQHF.

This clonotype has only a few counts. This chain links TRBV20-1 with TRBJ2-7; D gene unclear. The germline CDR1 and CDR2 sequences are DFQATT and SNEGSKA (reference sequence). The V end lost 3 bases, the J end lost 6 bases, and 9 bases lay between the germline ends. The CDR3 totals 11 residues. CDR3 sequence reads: CSASWESEQYF. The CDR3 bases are TGCAGTGCTAGCTGGGAAAGCGAGCAGTACTTC.

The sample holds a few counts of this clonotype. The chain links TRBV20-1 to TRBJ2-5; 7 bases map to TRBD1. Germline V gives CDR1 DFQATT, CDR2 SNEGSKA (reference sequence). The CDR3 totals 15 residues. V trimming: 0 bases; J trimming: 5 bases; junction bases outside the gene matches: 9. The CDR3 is CSARDLTGKVETQYF. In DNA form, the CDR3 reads TGCAGTGCTAGAGACCTGACAGGGAAGGTGGAGACCCAGTACTTC.

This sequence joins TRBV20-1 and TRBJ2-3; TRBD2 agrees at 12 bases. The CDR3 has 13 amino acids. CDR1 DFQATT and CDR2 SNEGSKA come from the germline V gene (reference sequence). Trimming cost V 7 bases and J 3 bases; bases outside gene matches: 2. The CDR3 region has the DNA TGCAGTGGAACTAGCGGGGGGACAGATACGCAGTATTTT. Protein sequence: CSGTSGGTDTQYF.

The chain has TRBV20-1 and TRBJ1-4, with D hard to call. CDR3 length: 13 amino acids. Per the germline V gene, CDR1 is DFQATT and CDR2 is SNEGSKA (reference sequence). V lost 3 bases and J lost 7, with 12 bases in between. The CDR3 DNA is TGCAGTGCTAGTAAGGGTCATAGTGAAAAACTGTTTTTT. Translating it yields CSASKGHSEKLFF.

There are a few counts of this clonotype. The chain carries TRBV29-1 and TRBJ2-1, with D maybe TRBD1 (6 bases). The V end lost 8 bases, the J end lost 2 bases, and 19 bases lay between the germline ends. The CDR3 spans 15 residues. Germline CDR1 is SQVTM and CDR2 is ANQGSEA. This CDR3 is CSPLGGPGAYNEQFF. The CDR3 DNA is TGCAGCCCCTTAGGGGGACCAGGGGCCTACAATGAGCAGTTCTTC.

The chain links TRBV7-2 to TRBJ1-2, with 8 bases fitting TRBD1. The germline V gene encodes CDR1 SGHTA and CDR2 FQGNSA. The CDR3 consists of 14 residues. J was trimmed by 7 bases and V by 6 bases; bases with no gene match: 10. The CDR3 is CASSLDRAPSGYTF. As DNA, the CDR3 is TGTGCCAGCAGTTTGGACAGGGCCCCCTCTGGCTACACCTTC.

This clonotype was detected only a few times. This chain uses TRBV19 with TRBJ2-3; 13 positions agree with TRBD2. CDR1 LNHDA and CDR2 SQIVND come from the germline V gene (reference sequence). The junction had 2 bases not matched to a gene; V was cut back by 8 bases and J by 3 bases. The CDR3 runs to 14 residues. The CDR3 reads CASAGLAGTDTQYF. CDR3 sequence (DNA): TGTGCCAGTGCGGGACTAGCGGGAACAGATACGCAGTATTTT.

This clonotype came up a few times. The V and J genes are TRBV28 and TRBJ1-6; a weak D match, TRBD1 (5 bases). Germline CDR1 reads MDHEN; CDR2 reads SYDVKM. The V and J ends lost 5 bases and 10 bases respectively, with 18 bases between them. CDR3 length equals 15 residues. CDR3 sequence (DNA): TGTGCCAGCAGTCTAGCCGGGGCAGGGCAATCACCCCTCCACTTT. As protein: CASSLAGAGQSPLHF.

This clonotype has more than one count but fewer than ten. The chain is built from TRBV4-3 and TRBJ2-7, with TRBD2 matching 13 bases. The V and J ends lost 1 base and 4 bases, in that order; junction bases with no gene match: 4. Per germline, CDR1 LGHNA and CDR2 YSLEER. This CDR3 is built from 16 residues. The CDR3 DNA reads TGCGCCAGCAGCCAAGGTCGGACTAGCGGGAGTTACGAGCAGTACTTC. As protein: CASSQGRTSGSYEQYF.

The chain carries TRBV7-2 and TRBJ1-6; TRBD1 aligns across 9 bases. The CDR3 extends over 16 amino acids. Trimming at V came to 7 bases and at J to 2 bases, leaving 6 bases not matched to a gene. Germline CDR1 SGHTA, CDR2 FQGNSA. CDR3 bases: TGTGCCAGCACCCGACAGGGGGTAACCTATAATTCACCCCTCCACTTT. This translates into CASTRQGVTYNSPLHF.

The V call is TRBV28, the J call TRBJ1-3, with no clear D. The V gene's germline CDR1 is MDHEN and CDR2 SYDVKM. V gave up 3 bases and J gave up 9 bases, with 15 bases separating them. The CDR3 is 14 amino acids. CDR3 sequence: CASSLERLGGTIYF. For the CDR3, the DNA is TGTGCCAGCAGTTTGGAGAGGTTGGGAGGCACCATATATTTT.